What follows is one T cell receptor (beta chain) and its context. Its specificity is not known. The CDR3 runs to 17 residues. CDR1 SEHNR and CDR2 FQNEAQ come from the germline V gene (reference sequence). The V gene lost 5 bases and the J gene lost 0 bases, with 19 bases spanning the gap. Unique molecular identifiers were built into the TCR beta cDNA libraries. MiXCR was run by TCRdb on the PCR reads, yielding one entry per CDR3 protein. The data contain roughly 600,000 distinct CDR3 sequences, roughly 46% of them singletons. The data belong to a study of post-analysis software for immune sequencing data. Overall study findings and caveats: In patients, about 5 TRBV segments were more frequent than in controls, with TRBV5-6, TRBV5-1 and TRBV20-1 among them.

The source is a girl aged 10 to 17 with multiple sclerosis. The chain recombines TRBV7-9 with TRBJ1-1; D perhaps matches TRBD1 (6 bases). Sample: blood. CDR3 coding DNA: TGTGCCAGCAGCCCAGCACTGGACAGATTAATGAACACTGAAGCTTTCTTT. Protein product: CASSPALDRLMNTEAFF.